This T cell receptor (beta chain) emerged from a study of T cells after yellow fever vaccination. In the case of this clonotype: Its antigen is as yet unknown.

TCR cDNA, made by 5'RACE template switching, carried an added universal primer site and UMIs. TCRdb reprocessed the 5' RACE reads via MiXCR and lists one record per CDR3 protein. This table holds 300,000 to 400,000 distinct CDR3 sequences, roughly 8.7% found once. Notes on the study in general: Once the booster was given, most primary-vaccination clones reappeared, at about 97% for CD4 and roughly 85% for CD8.

Trimming took 1 base from V and 4 from J, leaving 10 bases between them. The CDR3 has 14 residues. Germline CDR1 is MNHEY and CDR2 is SMNVEV (reference sequence). This material consisted of PBMCs, taken on the day of the first yellow fever vaccination. The chain has TRBV27 and TRBJ2-5; D uncertain. This TCR derives from a man aged 18 to 29 who received the YFV17D yellow fever vaccine. Here the CDR3 reads CASSLLGFGETQYF. The DNA for the CDR3 is TGTGCCAGCAGTTTATTGGGGTTCGGAGAGACCCAGTACTTC.